This T cell receptor beta chain was sequenced during a study of blood T cell repertoires in COVID-19. TCRdb's table, derived via immunoSEQ multiplex PCR, lists solely in-frame clones and lacks some. The sample yields 75,000 to 80,000 clones, about 88% seen once. The CDR3 has 11 amino acids. The germline gives CDR1 ENHRY, CDR2 SYGVKD. V was shortened by 4 bases and J by 6 bases, with 5 bases between the two germline ends. Concerning this clone: Other DNA sequences from this sample encode an identical CDR3 as well.

Material for sequencing was peripheral blood. The TCR sequence derives from a human donor in a cohort sampled during active COVID-19. This rearrangement joins TRBV10-3 to TRBJ2-3; no definite D call. CDR3 amino acids: CAISGRDTQYF. The CDR3 DNA reads as TGTGCCATCAGTGGCAGGGATACGCAGTATTTT.